This T cell receptor (beta chain) comes out of a study of identical twins (dated by TCRdb to about 2016). For the wider study: The study deep-sequenced TCR alpha and beta repertoires from monozygotic twins, unrelated adults of various ages and cord blood to test whether fetal clonotypes persist. To rule out contamination, the twin experiments were replicated at different times with different library preparation protocols.

The full study reports these points: Zero-insertion analyses could be partly confounded by invariant T cells such as MAIT and iNKT, although diverse VJ usage argued against such confounding for most clonotypes. Out-of-frame TCR alpha sequences shared between twins showed an excess of low generation-probability sequences compared with coincidental sharing between unrelated individuals. In monozygotic twins, out-of-frame TCR alpha sharing was systematically underestimated by recombination models, although the models agreed with sharing between unrelated individuals. Because the same donors could not be followed over many years, the conclusions depended on cross-sectional statistical analysis. Abundant cord blood beta clonotypes had fewer insertions, young adult naive repertoires showed a similar but weaker trend, and memory repertoires showed no such trend. In beta out-of-frame sequences, excess twin sharing was weaker, because having fewer shared sequences lowered the signal-to-noise ratio.

To prepare the library, 5' RACE was applied. The sequencer was an Illumina HiSeq 2000. A universal primer binding site was added through template switching, and the final cDNA carried a unique molecular identifier so that TCR cDNA molecules could be counted accurately. First-strand cDNA for TCR alpha and beta chains was synthesized from specific primers in the conserved constant-segment region. Each cDNA library was double barcoded, with a SMART-Mk sample barcode plus Illumina barcodes, to control for contamination. TruSeq adapter sequences and Illumina sample barcodes were added in two successive PCR steps. The TCR alpha and beta cDNA libraries were sequenced on the Illumina HiSeq platform using custom primers. Per the authors' processing: MiGEC was used to process raw reads and extract unique molecular identifiers, and MiXCR was used to find CDR3 positions. For each individual, recombination models were inferred using an EM algorithm with the repgenHMM and IGoR tools. Shared clonotypes were analyzed with the tcR package in R, and sharing was normalized by the product of cloneset sizes. To study raw recombination without the effects of thymic and clonal selection, out-of-frame nonproductive sequences were analyzed. TCRdb redid the processing of the public reads, applying fastp at Q25 and MiXCR, and retained in-frame beta chains. Rows merge per CDR3 protein into single entries with the most common DNA and genes. These V and J calls are TCRdb output, not the study's own analysis. Present in this sample are 520,000 or so distinct CDR3 sequences, 20% to 25% of which were seen just once. Clones ranked in the top ten supply about 0.93% of the sample.

Every donor was a healthy Caucasian. Three pairs of female monozygotic twins, all aged roughly 18 to 29 years, made up the twin cohort. Positive isolation kits from Invitrogen were used to isolate the CD4+ and CD8+ T cell populations. In this sample, this clonotype turned up many times. Its antigen remains undetermined. Per-base qualities were not stored, and no clone one base away is much larger. The sample also formed part of further work on T cells expressing NK-cell markers. As that second paper reports: Three sorted T-cell subsets (CD3+CD56+NKG2C+, CD3+CD56+NKG2C- and CD3+CD56-NKG2C+) from several donors had their TCR beta-chain repertoires profiled. Seven of the eight sequenced donors were HCMV-seropositive and one was HCMV-seronegative. In several experiments an anti-gammadeltaTCR antibody was added to restrict sorting to alphabetaTCR-expressing T cells. In a handful of donors, the dominant CD3+CD56+NKG2C+ clonotypes were among the top 10 CD8+ clonotypes and accounted for about 1.0-7.5% of CD8+ T cells. Those dominant clonotypes were again the most abundant among CD3+CD56-NKG2C+ cells in a handful of donors, at about 25-65%. Whether the expanded NKG2C-expressing T cell clones were specific for HCMV antigens was left unclear. Randomly selected healthy volunteers, three men and five women, were used as the eight sequenced donors. HCMV-specific IgG was detected in serum with a commercial ELISA kit to determine HCMV serostatus. Reads were demultiplexed and grouped by UMI with MIGEC, and clonotypes were assembled and quantified with MiTCR. To remove erroneous sequences, TCR cDNA sequences were retained only when supported by two or more reads. The tcR package was used for downstream repertoire analysis, with clonotypes matched between fractions based on CDR3 nucleotide sequence plus V segment. VDJmatch was used to annotate antigen specificity against VDJdb, with one amino acid substitution allowed in CDR3.

This receptor was taken from a woman between 18 and 29 years old in good health. The sequencing input was CD4+ T cells sorted from blood.

CDR3 region: CASRPGGTDTQYF. At the DNA level, the sequence is TGTGCCAGCAGGCCTGGGGGCACAGATACGCAGTATTTT. Recombination linked TRBV5-6 to TRBJ2-3; the D gene cannot be resolved reliably. Reading from cysteine to phenylalanine, the CDR3 counts 13 amino acids. Only the CDR3 DNA is retained, 39 bases long and in frame from the first base. CDR1 and CDR2 are read off the germline V gene as SGHDT and YYEEEE. The V end loses 5 bases and the J end loses 1 base, and a stretch of 8 bases separates them.